This T cell receptor beta chain was identified during a study of blood T cell repertoires in COVID-19. Overall study context: Acute and convalescent COVID-19 specimens originated in the United States, Italy and Spain.

Seattle patients were enrolled during active infection and followed longitudinally. The CDR3 sequence is 14 residues long. V shed 5 bases and J 7 bases; nucleotides not matched to a gene: 5. Germline CDR1 is SGHTA and CDR2 is FQGNSA. In the authors' methods: For nucleated cells, counts were estimated from reference gene primer amplification. The protocol was immunoSEQ multiplex PCR, while the TCRdb copy is restricted to in-frame clones and leaves out a portion. V, J and clone size derive from that table, while D and trimming were established from the DNA sequence. The table records about 220,000 clones, 80% to 85% of them present only once.

V gene TRBV7-2 combines with J gene TRBJ1-5; the match to TRBD1 covers 10 bases. This clonotype was sampled from a woman aged 70 to 79 with COVID-19, enrolled during active disease. Input material: peripheral blood. The CDR3 DNA reads TGTGCCAGCAGCCTAAGGGACAGGGGACAGCCCCAGCATTTT. It codes for CASSLRDRGQPQHF.